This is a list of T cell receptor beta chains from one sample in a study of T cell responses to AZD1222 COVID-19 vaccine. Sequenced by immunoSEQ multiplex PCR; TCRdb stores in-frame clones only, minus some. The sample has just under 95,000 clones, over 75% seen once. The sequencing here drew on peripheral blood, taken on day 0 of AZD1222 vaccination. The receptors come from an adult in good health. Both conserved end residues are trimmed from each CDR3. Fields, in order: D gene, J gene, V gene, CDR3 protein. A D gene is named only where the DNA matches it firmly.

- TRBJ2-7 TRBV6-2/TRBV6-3 ASSYGQGGYEQY
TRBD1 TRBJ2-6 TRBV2 ASQGDVGGANVLT
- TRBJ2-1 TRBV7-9 ASSLAGSNEQF
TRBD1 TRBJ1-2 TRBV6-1 ASSGGQGGTYNYGYT
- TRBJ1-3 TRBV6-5 ASIMDMSGNTIY
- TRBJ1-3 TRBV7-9 ASSGAPSGNTIY
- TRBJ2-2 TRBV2 ASRKGGDGELF
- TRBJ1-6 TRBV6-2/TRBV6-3 ASSYPQGYNSPLH
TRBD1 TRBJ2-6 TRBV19 ASSYLRGQHSGANVLT
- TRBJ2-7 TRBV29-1 SVVAAYEQY
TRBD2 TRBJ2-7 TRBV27 ASSRTSSEQY
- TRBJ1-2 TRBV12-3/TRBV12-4 ASSPDSRYGYT
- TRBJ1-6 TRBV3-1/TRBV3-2 ASSPGRGMNSPLH
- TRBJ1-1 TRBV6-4 ASSAQAGAAAEAF
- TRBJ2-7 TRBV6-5 ASSYRASNEQY